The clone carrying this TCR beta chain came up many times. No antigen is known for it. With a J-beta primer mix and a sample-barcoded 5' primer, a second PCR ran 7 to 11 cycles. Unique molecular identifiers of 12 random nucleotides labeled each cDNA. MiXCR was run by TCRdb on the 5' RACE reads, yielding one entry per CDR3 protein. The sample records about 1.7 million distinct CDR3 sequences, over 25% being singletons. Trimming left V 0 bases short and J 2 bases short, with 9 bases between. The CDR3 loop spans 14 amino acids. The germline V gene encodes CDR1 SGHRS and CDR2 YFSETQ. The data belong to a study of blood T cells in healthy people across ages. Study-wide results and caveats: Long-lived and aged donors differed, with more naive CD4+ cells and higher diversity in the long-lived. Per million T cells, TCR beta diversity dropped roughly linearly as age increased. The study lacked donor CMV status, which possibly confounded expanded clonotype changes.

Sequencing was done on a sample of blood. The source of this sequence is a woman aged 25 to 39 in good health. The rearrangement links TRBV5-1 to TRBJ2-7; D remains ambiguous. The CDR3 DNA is TGCGCCAGCAGCTTGGAACCCCGCGCCTACGAGCAGTACTTC. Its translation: CASSLEPRAYEQYF.